The 26 T cell receptor beta chains below all came from one sample that was sequenced in a study of Ad26.COV2.S vaccination and SARS-CoV-2 variants. Treatment here: around 19 received Ad26.COV2.S at low or high dose, single or two shots; about 5 received placebo; per-sample allocation not given. Day 63 after the first vaccine or placebo injection was the time point for sampling. Clones were sequenced by immunoSEQ multiplex PCR, and TCRdb holds only the in-frame ones, with some missing. This table has some 250,000 clones, approximately 90% appearing once. This specimen consisted of peripheral blood, obtained in a trial of Ad26.COV2.S vaccine versus placebo. Source of these receptors: a person aged 18 to 59 who received the Ad26.COV2.S COVID-19 vaccine or a placebo.

The J gene is TRBJ1-2, the V gene TRBV11-2, with D possibly TRBD1 on 6 matching bases. V was trimmed by 7 bases and J by 5 bases, leaving 8 bases between them. The CDR3 loop spans 11 amino acids. CDR1 and CDR2 from the germline V gene are SGHAT and FQNNGV. The CDR3 DNA is TGTGCCAGCACGGGGGCGTATGGCTACACCTTC. Encoded protein: CASTGAYGYTF.

CDR3 in amino acids: CASSWTGRKREGTDTQYF. The CDR3 region has the DNA TGCGCCAGCAGCTGGACAGGGCGTAAGCGGGAGGGTACAGATACGCAGTATTTT. The genes are TRBV5-1 and TRBJ2-3, with 10 nucleotides matching TRBD2. This CDR3 is 18 amino acids long. V lost 3 bases and J lost 3; bases outside the gene matches: 13. Germline assignment: CDR1 SGHRS and CDR2 YFSETQ.

The chain uses TRBV3-1 (or the pseudogene TRBV3-2) and TRBJ2-3, with TRBD1 as a possible D gene (6 bases). Trimming removed 1 base at V and 4 bases at J, with 9 bases between. Germline assignment: CDR1 LGHDT and CDR2 YNNKEL (reference sequence). This CDR3 is 14 amino acids long. CDR3 bases: TGTGCCAGCAGCCAAGCTGGGGGCGCAGATACGCAGTATTTT. It is translated as CASSQAGGADTQYF.

The chain employs TRBV24-1 and TRBJ1-2; 7 bases align to TRBD1. In germline, CDR1 is KGHDR, CDR2 SFDVKD. V was clipped by 3 bases and J by 6 bases; unmatched bases: 9. The CDR3 sequence is 15 residues long. Written as DNA, the CDR3 is TGTGCCACCAGTGATCCCGTACGACAGGGTCATGGCTACACCTTC. As protein: CATSDPVRQGHGYTF.

The chain uses TRBV13 and TRBJ2-7; 8 nucleotides line up with TRBD1. This CDR3 contains 15 residues. Germline V gene sequence: CDR1 PRHDT, CDR2 FYEKMQ (reference sequence). V lost 5 bases and J lost 2; bases outside the gene matches: 8. Here the CDR3 reads CASSRGQGLAYEQYF. CDR3 bases: TGTGCCAGCAGCCGAGGACAGGGCCTGGCCTACGAGCAGTACTTC.

This chain uses TRBV5-1 with TRBJ1-1, with 9 nucleotides matching TRBD1. This CDR3 is 15 amino acids long. Per germline, CDR1 SGHRS and CDR2 YFSETQ. V was pared by 3 bases and J by 3 bases, with 6 bases of the junction left unmatched. CDR3 sequence reads: CASSWGTGKDTEAFF. The DNA of the CDR3 is TGCGCCAGCAGCTGGGGGACAGGGAAAGACACTGAAGCTTTCTTT.

The chain uses TRBV6-5 and TRBJ2-7; D unresolved. The germline V and J ends were trimmed by 5 bases and 0 bases, with 8 bases remaining between them. CDR1 and CDR2 from the germline V gene are MNHEY and SVGAGI. This CDR3 region has 13 residues. DNA of the CDR3: TGTGCCAGCAGTACATGGGCCTCCTACGAGCAGTACTTC. Its protein is CASSTWASYEQYF.

This clone came up once. The chain joins TRBV4-3 to TRBJ1-1; D uncertain. There are 15 residues in the CDR3. V was trimmed by 0 bases and J by 1 base, leaving 9 bases between them. CDR1 is LGHNA and CDR2 is YSLEER in the germline V gene. The CDR3 sequence: CASSQEPQTNTEAFF. CDR3 in DNA: TGCGCCAGCAGCCAAGAGCCCCAGACGAACACTGAAGCTTTCTTT.

The rearrangement uses TRBV19 and TRBJ2-3; D perhaps matches TRBD2 (5 bases). The CDR3 totals 13 residues. Germline V gene sequence: CDR1 LNHDA, CDR2 SQIVND (reference sequence). The V and J ends lost 6 bases and 13 bases respectively, with 20 bases between them. The CDR3 sequence is CASRGSDTGPKYF. As DNA, the CDR3 is TGTGCCAGTAGGGGGAGCGACACCGGTCCAAAGTATTTT. The full variable domain, in which reference TRBV19 and TRBJ2-3 provide the parts outside the CDR3, is DGGITQSPKYLFRKEGQNVTLSCEQNLNHDAMYWYRQDPGQGLRLIYYSQIVNDFQKGDIAEGYSVSREKKESFPLTVTSAQKNPTAFYLCASRGSDTGPKYFGPGTRLTVL.

V usage is TRBV7-6 and J usage is TRBJ2-7; 10 bases fit TRBD1. V gave up 1 base and J gave up 1 base; unmatched junction bases: 1. CDR3 length equals 15 residues. The V gene's germline CDR1 is SGHVS and CDR2 FNYEAQ. Here the CDR3 DNA reads TGTGCCAGCAGCTTAGGGACAGGGGGATCCTACGAGCAGTACTTC. It translates to CASSLGTGGSYEQYF.

The CDR3, as DNA: TGTGCCAGCAGACAGGCCCCTCTCTATGGCTACACCTTC. This encodes CASRQAPLYGYTF. The chain links TRBV27 to TRBJ1-2, with D tentatively TRBD1 (5 bases). Germline CDR1 MNHEY, CDR2 SMNVEV (reference sequence). This CDR3 region has 13 residues. V gave up 6 bases and J gave up 4 bases, with 12 bases separating them.

The chain is built from TRBV5-5 and TRBJ2-2, with 8 bases lining up with TRBD1. Losses at the gene ends were 7 bases for V and 5 bases for J; bases not matched to a gene: 7. The CDR3 contains 14 residues. The germline V gene encodes CDR1 SGHKS and CDR2 YYEKEE (reference sequence). The DNA for the CDR3 is TGTGCCAGCGGATGGACAGGGTCTACCGGGGAGCTGTTTTTT. Protein: CASGWTGSTGELFF.

A note on this clone: The identical CDR3 is also encoded by other nucleotide sequences in the sample. This chain uses TRBV28 with TRBJ2-7; 9 bases line up with TRBD2. The CDR3 has 14 amino acids. V shed 6 bases and J 2 bases; nucleotides not matched to a gene: 5. Germline V lookup: CDR1 MDHEN, CDR2 SYDVKM. The CDR3 protein is CASRILAGAYEQYF. The CDR3 coding sequence is TGTGCCAGCAGAATATTAGCGGGGGCCTACGAGCAGTACTTC.

The chain uses TRBV29-1 and TRBJ1-4; 8 bases are a match to TRBD1. V lost 4 bases to trimming and J lost 7 bases; unmatched junction nucleotides: 11. This CDR3 contains 15 residues. CDR1 is SQVTM, CDR2 ANQGSEA, per germline. The CDR3 nucleotides are TGCAGCGTTGCGAAGACAGGGGAGAGGGCTGAAAAACTGTTTTTT. Translated: CSVAKTGERAEKLFF.

The gene calls are TRBV6-2 or TRBV6-3 and TRBJ1-5; the D gene is possibly TRBD1 (5 bases). The length of the CDR3 is 16 residues. The V gene's germline CDR1 is MNHEY and CDR2 SVGEGT. V was cut by 2 bases and J by 0 bases, with 11 bases left in between. CDR3 bases: TGTGCCAGCAGTTACGAGGGGTTATATAGCAATCAGCCCCAGCATTTT. It translates to CASSYEGLYSNQPQHF.

The V call is TRBV27, the J call TRBJ1-3, with D perhaps TRBD1 (5 bases). Germline V lookup: CDR1 MNHEY, CDR2 SMNVEV (reference sequence). The V end lost 7 bases, the J end lost 2 bases, and 9 bases lay between the germline ends. This CDR3 is built from 13 residues. CDR3 residues: CASMLGAGNTIYF. CDR3 nucleotide sequence: TGTGCCAGCATGCTAGGGGCTGGAAACACCATATATTTT.

This rearrangement joins TRBV4-1 to TRBJ2-7; either TRBD1 or TRBD2 may fit D (6 bases each). This CDR3 spans 16 amino acids. V lost 0 bases and J lost 2, with 14 bases in between. Germline V CDR1 and CDR2: MGHRA, YSYEKL. The CDR3 is CASSQERRGPAYEQYF. CDR3 in DNA: TGCGCCAGCAGCCAAGAGCGTCGGGGGCCCGCCTACGAGCAGTACTTC.

CDR3 protein: CASSRNSPLHF. CDR3 nucleotide sequence: TGCGCCAGCAGCCGGAATTCACCCCTCCACTTT. The chain uses TRBV10-1 and TRBJ1-6, with D hard to call. V was trimmed by 6 bases and J by 7 bases, leaving 4 bases between them. The CDR3 contains 11 residues. CDR1 WNHNN and CDR2 SYGVQD come from the germline V gene (reference sequence).

This chain uses TRBV18 with TRBJ2-5; 7 bases fit TRBD1. The germline V gene encodes CDR1 KGHSH and CDR2 LQKENI. This CDR3 contains 16 residues. The V segment lost 2 bases and the J segment 1 base; nucleotides outside the gene matches: 7. CDR3 protein: CASSPYQAGGQETQYF. In nucleotides, the CDR3 is TGTGCCAGCTCACCATATCAGGCAGGGGGCCAAGAGACCCAGTACTTC.

This clone was seen ten or more times. V gene TRBV6-2 or TRBV6-3 combines with J gene TRBJ2-7; D remains unclear. Germline V gene data show CDR1 as MNHEY and CDR2 as SVGEGT. The CDR3 loop spans 12 amino acids. The V gene lost 6 bases and the J gene lost 4 bases, with 10 bases spanning the gap. The CDR3 DNA follows: TGTGCCAGCAGCCCTCTGGGATACGAGCAGTACTTC. This gives the protein CASSPLGYEQYF.

DNA of the CDR3: TGTGCCAGCAGCTTATTGCTAGCGGGAGGAACCGGGGAGCTGTTTTTT. Translating gives CASSLLLAGGTGELFF. The chain recombines TRBV7-6 with TRBJ2-2; 11 nucleotides match TRBD2. The CDR3 is made up of 16 amino acids. Germline trimming cut 2 bases from V and 5 bases from J; bases unmatched to any gene: 4. Germline CDR1 SGHVS, CDR2 FNYEAQ.

The J gene is TRBJ2-7, the V gene TRBV27; D remains unclear. CDR3 length: 11 amino acids. V gave up 4 bases and J gave up 9 bases, with 10 bases separating them. Looked up from germline, CDR1 is MNHEY and CDR2 is SMNVEV (reference sequence). The CDR3 nucleotides read TGTGCCAGCAGTTCCCCGCGGAGGCAGTACTTC. It encodes CASSSPRRQYF.

The chain employs TRBV4-1 and TRBJ2-1; 13 bases align to TRBD2. The CDR3 is 15 amino acids. J gave up 4 bases and V 5 bases, and 2 bases lay outside the gene matches. Germline V gene sequence: CDR1 MGHRA, CDR2 YSYEKL. CDR3 loop: CASSLGLAGYNEQFF. The CDR3 coding sequence is TGCGCCAGCAGCTTGGGACTAGCGGGGTACAATGAGCAGTTCTTC.

CDR3 sequence: CASSFRDRGRTEAFF. The CDR3 DNA sequence: TGTGCCAGCAGCTTCCGGGACAGGGGGCGGACTGAAGCTTTCTTT. The chain uses TRBV7-9 and TRBJ1-1; 12 bases agree with TRBD1. With 3 bases clipped from V and 5 bases from J, the junction kept 4 bases outside the gene matches. The germline CDR1 and CDR2 sequences are SEHNR and FQNEAQ (reference sequence). The CDR3 sequence is 15 residues long. The variable domain in full, completed from reference TRBV7-9 and TRBJ1-1, reads DTGVSQNPRHKITKRGQNVTFRCDPISEHNRLYWYRQTLGQGPEFLTYFQNEAQLEKSRLLSDRFSAERPKGSFSTLEIQRTEQGDSAMYLCASSFRDRGRTEAFFGQGTRLTVV.

The chain employs TRBV28 and TRBJ1-4, with TRBD1 matching 8 bases. Trimming cost V 5 bases and J 5 bases; bases outside gene matches: 22. Germline lookup yields CDR1 MDHEN and CDR2 SYDVKM. The CDR3 spans 20 residues. Here the CDR3 DNA reads TGTGCCAGCAGTCCCCCGGGACAGGTTTGGCTGCGGGGGGGAAATGAAAAACTGTTTTTT. Translation gives CASSPPGQVWLRGGNEKLFF.

This chain joins TRBV7-8 and TRBJ2-1; 8 positions agree with TRBD2. V shed 2 bases, J shed 14 bases, and the junction held 5 bases outside the gene matches. Germline CDR1 is SGHVS and CDR2 is FQNEAQ. CDR3 length: 12 residues. In DNA, the CDR3 is TGTGCCAGCAGCTTAAGGGCGGGAGGCAAGTTCTTC. Residues: CASSLRAGGKFF.